The present T cell receptor beta chain was sequenced within a study of Tregs in tolerant kidney transplant recipients. Generated by immunoSEQ multiplex PCR, the TCRdb table keeps only in-frame clones and is missing some. This sample has about 120,000 clones, with around 94% found just once. For this clone: The target antigen is unknown.

Broader study findings: Findings come from small patient numbers and require larger validation. The most relevant donor-specific Treg TCRbeta repertoire apparently came from expansion with activated donor B cells. No direct test of biological reproducibility was done here.

The sequence was obtained from a human donor in good health. The sequenced material came from CD4+ T cells from blood.

The CDR3 sequence is CATSQGGVNQPQHF. DNA of the CDR3: TGTGCCACCAGCCAGGGGGGGGTCAATCAGCCCCAGCATTTT. This chain links TRBV15 with TRBJ1-5; 7 bases match TRBD1. Germline trimming cut 5 bases from V and 3 bases from J; bases unmatched to any gene: 4. The CDR3 has 14 amino acids. The V gene's germline CDR1 is LNHNV and CDR2 YYDKDF (reference sequence).